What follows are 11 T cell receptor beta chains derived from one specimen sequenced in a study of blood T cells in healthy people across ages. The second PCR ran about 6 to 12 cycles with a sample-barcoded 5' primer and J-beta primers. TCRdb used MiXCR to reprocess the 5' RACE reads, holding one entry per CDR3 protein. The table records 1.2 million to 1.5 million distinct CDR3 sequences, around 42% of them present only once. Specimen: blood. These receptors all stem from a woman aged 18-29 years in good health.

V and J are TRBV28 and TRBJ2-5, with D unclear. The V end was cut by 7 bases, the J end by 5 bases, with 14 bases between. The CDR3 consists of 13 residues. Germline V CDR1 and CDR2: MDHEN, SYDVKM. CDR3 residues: CASTRVVRETQYF. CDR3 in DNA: TGTGCCAGCACCCGAGTCGTTCGGGAGACCCAGTACTTC.

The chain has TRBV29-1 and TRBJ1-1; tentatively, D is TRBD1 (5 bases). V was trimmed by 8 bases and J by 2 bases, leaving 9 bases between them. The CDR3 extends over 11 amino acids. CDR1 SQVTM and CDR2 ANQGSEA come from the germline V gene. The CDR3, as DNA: TGCAGCCTCGGGACTAACACTGAAGCTTTCTTT. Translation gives CSLGTNTEAFF.

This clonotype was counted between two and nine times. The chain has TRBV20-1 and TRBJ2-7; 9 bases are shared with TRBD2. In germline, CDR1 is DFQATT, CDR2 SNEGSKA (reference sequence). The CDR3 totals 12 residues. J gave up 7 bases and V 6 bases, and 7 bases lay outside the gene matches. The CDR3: CSALAGAYEQYF. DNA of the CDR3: TGCAGTGCCTTAGCGGGAGCATATGAGCAGTACTTC.

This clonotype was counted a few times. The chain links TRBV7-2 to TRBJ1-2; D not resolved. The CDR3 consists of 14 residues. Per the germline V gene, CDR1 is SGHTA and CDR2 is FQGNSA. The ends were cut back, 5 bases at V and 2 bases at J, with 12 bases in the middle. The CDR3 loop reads CASSQFTLNYGYTF. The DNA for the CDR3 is TGTGCCAGCAGCCAATTTACTTTGAACTATGGCTACACCTTC.

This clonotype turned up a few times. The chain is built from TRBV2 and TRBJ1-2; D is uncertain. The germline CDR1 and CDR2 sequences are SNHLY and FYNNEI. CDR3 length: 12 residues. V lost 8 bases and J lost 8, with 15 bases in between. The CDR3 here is CASLVGLGGYTF. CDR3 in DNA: TGTGCCAGCCTGGTTGGACTCGGCGGCTACACCTTC.

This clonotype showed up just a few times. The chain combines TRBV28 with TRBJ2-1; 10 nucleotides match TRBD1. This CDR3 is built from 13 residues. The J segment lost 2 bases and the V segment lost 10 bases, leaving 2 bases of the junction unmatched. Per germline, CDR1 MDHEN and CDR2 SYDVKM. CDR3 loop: CATGQGAYNEQFF. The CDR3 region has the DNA TGTGCCACCGGACAGGGGGCCTACAATGAGCAGTTCTTC.

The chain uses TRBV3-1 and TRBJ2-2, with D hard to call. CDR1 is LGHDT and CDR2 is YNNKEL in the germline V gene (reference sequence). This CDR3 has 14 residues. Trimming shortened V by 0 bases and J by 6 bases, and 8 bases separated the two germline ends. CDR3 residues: CASSQDTGSGELFF. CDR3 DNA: TGTGCCAGCAGCCAAGATACCGGGTCCGGGGAGCTGTTTTTT.

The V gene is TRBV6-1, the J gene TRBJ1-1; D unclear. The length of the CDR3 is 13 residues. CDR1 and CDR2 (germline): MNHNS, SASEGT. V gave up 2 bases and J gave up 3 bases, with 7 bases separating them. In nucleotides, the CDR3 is TGTGCCAGCAGTGAATTCGGGGACACTGAAGCTTTCTTT. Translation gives CASSEFGDTEAFF.

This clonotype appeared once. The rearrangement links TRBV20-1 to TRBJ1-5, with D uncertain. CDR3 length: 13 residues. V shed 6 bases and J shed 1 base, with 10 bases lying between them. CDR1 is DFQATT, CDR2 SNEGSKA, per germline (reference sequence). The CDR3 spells CSATAGSNQPQHF. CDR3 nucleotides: TGCAGTGCCACAGCGGGCAGCAATCAGCCCCAGCATTTT.

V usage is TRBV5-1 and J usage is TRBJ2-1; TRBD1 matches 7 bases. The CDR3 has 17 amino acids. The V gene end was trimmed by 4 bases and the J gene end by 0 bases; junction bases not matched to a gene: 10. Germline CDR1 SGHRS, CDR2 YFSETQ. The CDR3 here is CASSQGQTTSSYNEQFF. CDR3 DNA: TGCGCCAGCAGCCAGGGACAGACTACAAGCTCCTACAATGAGCAGTTCTTC.

CDR3 nucleotides: TGCAGTGCTCCACCTAGCGGGAGGGCCTCGAGTGAGCAGTTCTTC. Its translation is CSAPPSGRASSEQFF. The chain combines TRBV20-1 with TRBJ2-1; 12 bases are a match to TRBD2. The CDR3 has 15 amino acids. CDR1 and CDR2 from the germline V gene are DFQATT and SNEGSKA (reference sequence). The V segment lost 5 bases and the J segment 9 bases; nucleotides outside the gene matches: 11.